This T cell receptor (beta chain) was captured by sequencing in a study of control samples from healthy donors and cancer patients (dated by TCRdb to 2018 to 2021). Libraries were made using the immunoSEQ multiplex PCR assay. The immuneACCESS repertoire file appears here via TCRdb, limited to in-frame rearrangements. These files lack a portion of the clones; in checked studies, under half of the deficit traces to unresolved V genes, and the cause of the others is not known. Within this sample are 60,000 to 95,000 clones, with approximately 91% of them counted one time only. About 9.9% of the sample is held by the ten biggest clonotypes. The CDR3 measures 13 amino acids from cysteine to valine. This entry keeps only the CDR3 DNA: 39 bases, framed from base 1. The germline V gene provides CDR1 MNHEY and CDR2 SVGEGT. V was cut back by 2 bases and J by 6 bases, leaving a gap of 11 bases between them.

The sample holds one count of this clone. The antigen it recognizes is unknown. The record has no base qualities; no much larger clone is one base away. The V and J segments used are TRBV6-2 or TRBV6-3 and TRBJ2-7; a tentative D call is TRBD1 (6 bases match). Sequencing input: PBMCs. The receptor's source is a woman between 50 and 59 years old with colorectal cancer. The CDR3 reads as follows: CASSYTGRGEQYV. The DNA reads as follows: TGTGCCAGCAGTTACACAGGCAGGGGCGAGCAGTACGTC.